The 21 T cell receptor beta chains in this list originate from one sample, sequenced in a study of spatial heterogeneity in lung cancer (dated by TCRdb to the late 2010s). Library preparation employed 5' RACE. Sequencing relied on a NextSeq 500. TCRdb reworked the public reads: Q25 trimming with fastp, MiXCR clone assembly, productive beta chains retained. When rows share a CDR3 protein, they turn into one entry using the most common DNA and genes. Within this sample are about 11,000 distinct CDR3 sequences, with more than 3% of them counted one time only. The ten biggest clones cover less than 65% of the sample. Reading the label with the study, this specimen's time point is: sample taken at primary tumor resection. Whole RNA extracted from tumor and nontumor lung tissue, or from cryopreserved PBMC samples, was used for TCR sequencing without cell sorting. The source material was PBMCs, sampled at surgery. The receptors originated from a female donor with early-stage non-small cell lung cancer.

This clonotype has at least ten counts. This beta chain appears as a stray read in a library generated for alpha chains; its size is not informative. V and J are TRBV3-1 and TRBJ2-1, with D possibly TRBD2 on 5 matching bases. CDR1 and CDR2 (germline): LGHDT, YNNKEL (reference sequence). V was pared by 1 base and J by 9 bases, with 16 bases between. CDR3 length: 15 residues. CDR3 protein: CASSQGDYTTGEQFF. CDR3 sequence (DNA): TGTGCCAGCAGCCAAGGAGACTACACAACGGGTGAGCAGTTCTTC.

This clonotype came up a few times. This beta chain lies outside the target of a library built for alpha chains; its clone size means little. The J gene is TRBJ2-7, the V gene TRBV6-5; 10 bases map to TRBD2. The CDR3 spans 15 residues. The V segment lost 6 bases and the J segment 1 base; nucleotides outside the gene matches: 6. Germline V gives CDR1 MNHEY, CDR2 SVGAGI. Written as DNA, the CDR3 is TGTGCCAGCAGGGCGACTAGCGGGTCTTCCTACGAGCAGTACTTC. Translating gives CASRATSGSSYEQYF.

This clonotype was seen repeatedly, ten times or more. A library made for alpha chains picked up this beta chain off target, so its size means little. The chain combines TRBV20-1 with TRBJ2-1; 10 bases map to TRBD1. Trimming cost V 4 bases and J 3 bases; bases outside gene matches: 6. The CDR3 extends over 15 amino acids. Germline CDR1 DFQATT, CDR2 SNEGSKA (reference sequence). The CDR3 DNA reads as TGCAGTGCTACTCCGACAGGGGGCTACTACAATGAGCAGTTCTTC. It translates to CSATPTGGYYNEQFF.

This clonotype was seen repeatedly, ten times or more. This beta chain slipped into a library made for alpha chains as a stray read, so its size is not meaningful. The rearrangement joins TRBV7-2 to TRBJ1-5, with 8 bases fitting TRBD1. The V gene's germline CDR1 is SGHTA and CDR2 FQGNSA. This CDR3 has 15 amino acids. V trimming: 5 bases; J trimming: 4 bases; junction bases outside the gene matches: 7. The CDR3 sequence is CASSPAGGRNQPQHF. In DNA form, the CDR3 reads TGTGCCAGCAGCCCCGCAGGGGGCCGGAATCAGCCCCAGCATTTT.

This clonotype was detected ten times or more. This beta chain was picked up by a library intended for alpha chains and is off target, so its count carries little meaning. This chain links TRBV19 with TRBJ1-2, with unresolved D. The CDR3 loop spans 13 amino acids. Germline V CDR1 and CDR2: LNHDA, SQIVND (reference sequence). Trimming took off 5 bases at V and 5 bases at J, with 12 bases between the two ends. The CDR3 protein is CASSLQLDYGYTF. The CDR3, as DNA: TGTGCCAGTAGTTTACAGCTCGATTATGGCTACACCTTC.

A note on this clonotype: An end of the junction does not agree with germline; a read error may underlie this. This beta chain was picked up by a library intended for alpha chains and is off target, so its count carries little meaning. J is TRBJ2-1 and V is TRBV7-9; possibly TRBD2 for D (5 bases). The CDR3 spans 16 residues. The germline V gene has CDR1 SEHNR and CDR2 FQNEAQ (reference sequence). The chain's CDR3 is CGSSSADSFAQSEQFF. The CDR3 nucleotides read TGTGGCAGCAGCTCGGCGGACTCATTCGCCCAGAGTGAGCAGTTCTTC.

Ten or more counts support this clonotype. The library was built for alpha chains, so this beta chain is an off-target read and its size means little. The CDR3 sequence: CASSLAGGPEYF. The CDR3 bases are TGTGCCAGCAGCTTAGCCGGAGGGCCCGAGTACTTC. V is TRBV7-2 and J is TRBJ2-5; D is perhaps TRBD2 (6 bases). Germline CDR1 SGHTA, CDR2 FQGNSA. Trimming took 0 bases from V and 12 from J, leaving 11 bases between them. The CDR3 is 12 residues long.

This clonotype was seen at least ten times. Little can be read into the size of this beta chain, an off-target read in a library designed for alpha chains. The J gene is TRBJ1-5, the V gene TRBV7-2; D ambiguous. This CDR3 has 15 amino acids. The germline V gene encodes CDR1 SGHTA and CDR2 FQGNSA. The V end was cut by 1 base, the J end by 6 bases, with 13 bases between. This chain's CDR3 is CASSLEGRRGQPQHF. CDR3 nucleotide sequence: TGTGCCAGCAGCTTAGAAGGGAGGCGGGGTCAGCCCCAGCATTTT.

This clonotype was seen many times. The library was prepared for alpha chains; this beta chain is a stray read, so its frequency means little. The chain couples TRBV29-1 to TRBJ2-5, with 8 bases identical to TRBD2. The germline V gene has CDR1 SQVTM and CDR2 ANQGSEA. V was clipped by 3 bases and J by 6 bases; unmatched bases: 9. The CDR3 runs to 14 residues. The CDR3 reads CSVDSGGVGKTQYF. For the CDR3, the DNA is TGCAGCGTTGATTCCGGGGGGGTAGGGAAGACCCAGTACTTC.

There are a few counts of this clonotype. Because the library targeted alpha chains, this beta chain is an off-target read whose size means little. This rearrangement joins TRBV27 to TRBJ2-3; 11 nucleotides agree with TRBD2. The V and J ends lost 3 bases and 5 bases, in that order; junction bases with no gene match: 7. Germline CDR1 is MNHEY and CDR2 is SMNVEV (reference sequence). CDR3 length equals 16 residues. The CDR3 coding sequence is TGTGCCAGCAGTTTTACTAGCGGGAGTTGGAAAGATACGCAGTATTTT. Translation: CASSFTSGSWKDTQYF.

This clonotype was counted only a few times. Since the library was made to target alpha chains, this beta chain is a stray read and its abundance is not meaningful. The rearrangement joins TRBV12-3 or TRBV12-4 to TRBJ1-4, with unresolved D. Trimming took 5 bases from V and 11 from J, leaving 12 bases between them. This CDR3 comprises 12 residues. The CDR3 DNA is TGTGCCAGCAGTCAGAGCAGGCCCAAACTGTTTTTT. Its protein product is CASSQSRPKLFF.

Details on this clonotype: This beta chain is off target for a library built for alpha chains, so its abundance means little. V is TRBV29-1 and J is TRBJ1-2; the D is unclear. The germline CDR1 and CDR2 sequences are SQVTM and ANQGSEA. The CDR3 loop spans 12 amino acids. V was clipped by 4 bases and J by 0 bases, with 6 bases between them. CDR3 sequence: CSVVLANYGYTF. CDR3 sequence (DNA): TGCAGCGTTGTGTTGGCTAACTATGGCTACACCTTC.

This clonotype has at least ten counts. This beta chain turned up in a library designed for alpha chains; as an off-target read, its abundance says little. This rearrangement joins TRBV12-5 to TRBJ1-1, with D hard to call. The CDR3 extends over 15 amino acids. The germline gives CDR1 LGHNT, CDR2 FRNRAP. V was trimmed by 0 bases and J by 1 base, leaving 9 bases between them. The CDR3 spells CASGLVLSGNTEAFF. The CDR3 region has the DNA TGTGCTAGTGGTTTGGTACTGTCGGGGAACACTGAAGCTTTCTTT.

In this sample, this clonotype turned up many times. This beta chain came through as a stray read in a library set up for alpha chains, and its size says little. The chain carries TRBV9 and TRBJ2-1; D uncertain. V was cut by 5 bases and J by 0 bases, with 21 bases left in between. CDR1 and CDR2 (germline): SGDLS, YYNGEE. The CDR3 extends over 18 amino acids. This chain's CDR3 is CASSPSGLSGSSYNEQFF. The CDR3, as DNA: TGTGCCAGCAGTCCCTCCGGCTTATCCGGAAGCTCCTACAATGAGCAGTTCTTC.

This clonotype occurred many times. Sequence at one end of the junction differs from germline and may be a read error. This beta chain is a stray read from a library made for alpha chains; its abundance is not meaningful. The rearrangement uses TRBV7-2 and TRBJ2-4; 7 bases fit TRBD2. There are 16 residues in the CDR3. Germline CDR1 is SGHTA and CDR2 is FQGNSA. The CDR3 region has the DNA TGTGCCAGCAGCCTAGCCGCGGGGGTAGCCAAAAACATTCAGTACTTC. It encodes CASSLAAGVAKNIQYF.

In this sample, this clonotype turned up many times. A library made for alpha chains picked up this beta chain off target, so its size means little. The V call is TRBV28, the J call TRBJ1-2; possible D gene TRBD1, 5 bases. Germline V gene lookup returns CDR1 MDHEN and CDR2 SYDVKM. The CDR3 spans 14 residues. V gave up 6 bases and J gave up 5 bases, with 16 bases separating them. The CDR3 DNA follows: TGTGCCAGCAGCCGCCCACGGGGCGGATATGGCTACACCTTC. Protein product: CASSRPRGGYGYTF.

This clonotype was detected many times. This beta chain turned up in a library designed for alpha chains; as an off-target read, its abundance says little. The chain recombines TRBV28 with TRBJ2-2; D is ambiguous. The germline V gene has CDR1 MDHEN and CDR2 SYDVKM. The CDR3 length is 13 residues. Trimming removed 1 base from V and 7 bases from J, with 7 bases in between. This CDR3 is CASSLSSDGELFF. CDR3 DNA sequence: TGTGCCAGCAGTTTATCGTCAGACGGGGAGCTGTTTTTT.

This clonotype has ten or more counts. For a library built for alpha chains, this beta chain is a stray read; little rests on its size. The CDR3 DNA reads as TGTGCCAGCATCTCCCAGGGGGCGGGCCGAACCGGGGAGCTGTTTTTT. Its protein product is CASISQGAGRTGELFF. The V and J genes are TRBV6-2 or TRBV6-3 and TRBJ2-2; 8 nucleotides align to TRBD1. The V gene's germline CDR1 is MNHEY and CDR2 SVGEGT. The V and J ends lost 7 bases and 5 bases, in that order; junction bases with no gene match: 12. The CDR3 loop spans 16 amino acids.

This clonotype was found many times. As an off-target read in a library built for alpha chains, this beta chain has a frequency of little significance. The CDR3 region has the DNA TGTGCCAGCAGTTTAGTCAGGGTCGGCGAGCAGTACTTC. This encodes CASSLVRVGEQYF. The chain has TRBV12-3 or TRBV12-4 and TRBJ2-7; possibly TRBD1 for D (5 bases). The CDR3 length is 13 residues. V gave up 1 base and J gave up 6 bases, with 10 bases separating them.

In this sample, this clonotype turned up many times. This beta chain is an off-target read within a library intended for alpha chains, so its frequency means little. The chain recombines TRBV10-3 with TRBJ1-2; TRBD1 is a possible D gene (6 bases). Germline loops: CDR1 ENHRY, CDR2 SYGVKD. Trimming removed 0 bases from V and 4 bases from J, with 12 bases in between. This CDR3 contains 15 residues. In nucleotides, the CDR3 is TGTGCCATCAGTGAGTCCTTGACAGGCTCCTATGGCTACACCTTC. Its translation: CAISESLTGSYGYTF.

The table lists this clonotype with many counts. This beta chain turned up in a library designed for alpha chains; as an off-target read, its abundance says little. The chain combines TRBV7-2 with TRBJ2-3; 8 nucleotides match TRBD1. V was clipped by 5 bases and J by 1 base; unmatched bases: 8. The CDR3 runs 16 residues. Germline CDR1 is SGHTA and CDR2 is FQGNSA. CDR3 region: CASSTRQGQGTDTQYF. CDR3 DNA: TGTGCCAGCAGCACAAGACAGGGGCAGGGCACAGATACGCAGTATTTT.